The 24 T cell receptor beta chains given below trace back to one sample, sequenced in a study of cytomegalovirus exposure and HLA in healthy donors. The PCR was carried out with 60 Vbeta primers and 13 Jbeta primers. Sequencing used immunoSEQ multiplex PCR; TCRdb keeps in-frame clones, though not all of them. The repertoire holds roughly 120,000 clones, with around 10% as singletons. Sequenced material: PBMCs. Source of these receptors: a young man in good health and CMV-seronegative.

CDR3 loop: CASSPGLAGPGELFF. The CDR3 region has the DNA TGTGCCAGCAGCCCGGGACTAGCGGGGCCTGGGGAGCTGTTTTTT. The chain recombines TRBV11-2 with TRBJ2-2, with 13 bases fitting TRBD2. This CDR3 comprises 15 residues. Germline V gene sequence: CDR1 SGHAT, CDR2 FQNNGV. V gave up 5 bases and J gave up 8 bases; unmatched junction bases: 5.

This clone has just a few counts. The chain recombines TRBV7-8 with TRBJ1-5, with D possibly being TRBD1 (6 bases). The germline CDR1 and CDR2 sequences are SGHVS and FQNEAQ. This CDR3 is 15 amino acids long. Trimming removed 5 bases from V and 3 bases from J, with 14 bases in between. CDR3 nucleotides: TGTGCCAGCAGCCGGAATCGGGACACCAATCAGCCCCAGCATTTT. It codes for CASSRNRDTNQPQHF.

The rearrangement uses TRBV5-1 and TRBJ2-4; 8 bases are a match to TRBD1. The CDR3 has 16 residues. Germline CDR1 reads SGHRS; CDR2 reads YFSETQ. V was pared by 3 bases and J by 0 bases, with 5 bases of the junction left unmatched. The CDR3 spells CASSYGQGLAKNIQYF. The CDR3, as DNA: TGCGCCAGCAGCTATGGACAGGGCCTAGCCAAAAACATTCAGTACTTC.

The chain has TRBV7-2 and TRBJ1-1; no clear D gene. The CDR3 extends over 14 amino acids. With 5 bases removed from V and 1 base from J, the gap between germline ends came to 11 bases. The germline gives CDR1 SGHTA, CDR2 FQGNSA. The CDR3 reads CASSPVWANTEAFF. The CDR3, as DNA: TGTGCCAGCAGCCCAGTTTGGGCGAACACTGAAGCTTTCTTT. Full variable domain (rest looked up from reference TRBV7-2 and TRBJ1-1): GAGVSQSPSNKVTEKGKDVELRCDPISGHTALYWYRQSLGQGLEFLIYFQGNSAPDKSGLPSDRFSAERTGGSVSTLTIQRTQQEDSAVYLCASSPVWANTEAFFGQGTRLTVV.

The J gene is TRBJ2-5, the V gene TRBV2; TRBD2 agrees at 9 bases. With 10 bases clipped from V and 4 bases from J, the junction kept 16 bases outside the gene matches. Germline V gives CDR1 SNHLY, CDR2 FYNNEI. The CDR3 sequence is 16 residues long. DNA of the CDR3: TGTGCCACCTCCACATCCCGAAGCGGGGGGTTAGAGACCCAGTACTTC. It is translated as CATSTSRSGGLETQYF.

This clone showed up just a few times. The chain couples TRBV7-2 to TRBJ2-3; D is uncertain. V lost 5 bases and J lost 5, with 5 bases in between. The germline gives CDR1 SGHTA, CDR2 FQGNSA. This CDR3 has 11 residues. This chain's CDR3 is CASSPRDTQYF. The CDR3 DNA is TGTGCCAGCAGCCCCCGAGATACGCAGTATTTT.

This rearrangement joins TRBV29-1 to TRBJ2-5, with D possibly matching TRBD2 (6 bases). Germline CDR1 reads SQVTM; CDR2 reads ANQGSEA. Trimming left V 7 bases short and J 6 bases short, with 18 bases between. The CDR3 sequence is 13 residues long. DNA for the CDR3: TGCAGCGCCCCGGTGGAGGAGGGACAGACCCAGTACTTC. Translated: CSAPVEEGQTQYF.

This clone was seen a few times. CDR3 nucleotide sequence: TGTGCCAGCAGTTACAGGGAGAACACTGAAGCTTTCTTT. This translates into CASSYRENTEAFF. V usage is TRBV5-6 and J usage is TRBJ1-1, with a possible D match to TRBD1 (6 bases). CDR3 length: 13 residues. Trimming shortened V by 5 bases and J by 1 base, and 9 bases separated the two germline ends. Germline V lookup: CDR1 SGHDT, CDR2 YYEEEE.

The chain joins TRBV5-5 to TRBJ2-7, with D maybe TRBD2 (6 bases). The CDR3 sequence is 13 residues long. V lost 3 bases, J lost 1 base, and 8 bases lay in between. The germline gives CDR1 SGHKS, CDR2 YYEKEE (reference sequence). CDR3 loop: CASSWGRSYEQYF. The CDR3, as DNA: TGTGCCAGCAGCTGGGGGAGGTCCTACGAGCAGTACTTC. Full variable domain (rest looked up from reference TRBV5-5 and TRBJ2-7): DAGVTQSPTHLIKTRGQQVTLRCSPISGHKSVSWYQQVLGQGPQFIFQYYEKEERGRGNFPDRFSARQFPNYSSELNVNALLLGDSALYLCASSWGRSYEQYFGPGTRLTVT.

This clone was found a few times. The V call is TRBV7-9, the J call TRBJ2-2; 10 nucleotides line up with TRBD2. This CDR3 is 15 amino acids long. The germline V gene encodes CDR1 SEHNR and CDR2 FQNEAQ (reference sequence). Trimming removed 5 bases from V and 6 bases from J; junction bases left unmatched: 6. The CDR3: CASSNQRGGPGELFF. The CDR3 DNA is TGTGCCAGCAGCAATCAGCGGGGGGGCCCCGGGGAGCTGTTTTTT. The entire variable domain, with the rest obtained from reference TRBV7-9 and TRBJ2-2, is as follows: DTGVSQNPRHKITKRGQNVTFRCDPISEHNRLYWYRQTLGQGPEFLTYFQNEAQLEKSRLLSDRFSAERPKGSFSTLEIQRTEQGDSAMYLCASSNQRGGPGELFFGEGSRLTVL.

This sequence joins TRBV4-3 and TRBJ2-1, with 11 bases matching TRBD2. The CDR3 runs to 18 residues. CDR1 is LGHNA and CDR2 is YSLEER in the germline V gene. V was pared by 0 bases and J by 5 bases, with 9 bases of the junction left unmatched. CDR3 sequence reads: CASSQDRLAGKWHNEQFF. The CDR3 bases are TGCGCCAGCAGCCAAGATAGACTAGCGGGGAAGTGGCACAATGAGCAGTTCTTC.

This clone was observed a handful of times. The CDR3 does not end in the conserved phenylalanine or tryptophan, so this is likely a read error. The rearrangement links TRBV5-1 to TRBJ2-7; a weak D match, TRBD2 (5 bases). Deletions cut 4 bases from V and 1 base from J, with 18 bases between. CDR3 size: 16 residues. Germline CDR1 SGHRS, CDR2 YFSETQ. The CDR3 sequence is CASSPGHVGVSYEQYI. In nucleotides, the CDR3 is TGCGCCAGCAGCCCTGGCCATGTGGGAGTTTCCTACGAGCAGTACATC.

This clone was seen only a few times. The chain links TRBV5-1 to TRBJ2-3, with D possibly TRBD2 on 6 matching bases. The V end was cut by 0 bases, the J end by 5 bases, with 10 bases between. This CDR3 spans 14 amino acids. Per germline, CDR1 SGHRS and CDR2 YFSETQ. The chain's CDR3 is CASSLGAEGDTQYF. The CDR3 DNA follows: TGCGCCAGCAGCTTGGGGGCGGAGGGAGATACGCAGTATTTT.

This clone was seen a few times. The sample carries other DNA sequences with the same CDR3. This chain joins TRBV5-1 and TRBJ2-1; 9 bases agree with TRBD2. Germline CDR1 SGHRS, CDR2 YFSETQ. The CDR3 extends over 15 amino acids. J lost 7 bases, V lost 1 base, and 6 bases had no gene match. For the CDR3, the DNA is TGCGCCAGCAGCTTGACCAGCGGGGGGTTAAATGAGCAGTTCTTC. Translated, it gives CASSLTSGGLNEQFF. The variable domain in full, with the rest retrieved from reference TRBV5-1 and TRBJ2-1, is KAGVTQTPRYLIKTRGQQVTLSCSPISGHRSVSWYQQTPGQGLQFLFEYFSETQRNKGNFPGRFSGRQFSNSRSEMNVSTLELGDSALYLCASSLTSGGLNEQFFGPGTRLTVL.

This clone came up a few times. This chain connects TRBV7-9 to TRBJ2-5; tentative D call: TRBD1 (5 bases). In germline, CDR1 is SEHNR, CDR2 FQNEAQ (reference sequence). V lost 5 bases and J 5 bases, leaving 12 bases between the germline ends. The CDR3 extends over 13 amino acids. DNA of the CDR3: TGTGCCAGCAGCCCGGCAGGGCGGGAGACCCAGTACTTC. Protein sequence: CASSPAGRETQYF.

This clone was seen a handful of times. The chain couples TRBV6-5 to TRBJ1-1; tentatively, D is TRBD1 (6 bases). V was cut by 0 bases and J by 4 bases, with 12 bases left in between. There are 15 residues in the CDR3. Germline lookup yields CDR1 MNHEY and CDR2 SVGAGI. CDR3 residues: CASSYSRGGRTEAFF. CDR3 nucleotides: TGTGCCAGCAGTTACTCCCGGGGGGGGCGCACTGAAGCTTTCTTT.

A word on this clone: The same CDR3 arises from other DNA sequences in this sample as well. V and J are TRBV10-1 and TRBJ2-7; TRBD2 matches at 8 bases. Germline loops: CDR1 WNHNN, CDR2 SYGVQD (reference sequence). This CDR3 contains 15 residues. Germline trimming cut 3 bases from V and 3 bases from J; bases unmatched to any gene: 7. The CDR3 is CASSDPRAGVYEQYF. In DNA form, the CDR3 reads TGCGCCAGCAGTGACCCGCGAGCGGGAGTCTACGAGCAGTACTTC.

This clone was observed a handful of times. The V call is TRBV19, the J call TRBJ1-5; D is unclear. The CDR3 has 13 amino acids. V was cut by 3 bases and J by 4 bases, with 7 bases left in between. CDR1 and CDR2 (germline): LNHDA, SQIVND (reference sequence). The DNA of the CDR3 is TGTGCCAGTAGTATTGCGGGGAATCAGCCCCAGCATTTT. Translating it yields CASSIAGNQPQHF.

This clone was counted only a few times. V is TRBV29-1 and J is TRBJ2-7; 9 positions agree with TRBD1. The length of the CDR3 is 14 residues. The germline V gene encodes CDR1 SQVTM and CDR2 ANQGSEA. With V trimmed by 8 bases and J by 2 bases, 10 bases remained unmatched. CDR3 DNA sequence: TGCAGCATTGGACAGGGGAGGGGGCCCTACGAGCAGTACTTC. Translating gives CSIGQGRGPYEQYF.

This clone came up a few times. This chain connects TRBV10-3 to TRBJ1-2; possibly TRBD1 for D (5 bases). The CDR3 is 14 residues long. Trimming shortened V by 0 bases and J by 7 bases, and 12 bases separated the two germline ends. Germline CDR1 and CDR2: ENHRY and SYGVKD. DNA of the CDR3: TGTGCCATCAGTGAGTCGCAGGGTTCGCGTGGCTACACCTTC. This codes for CAISESQGSRGYTF.

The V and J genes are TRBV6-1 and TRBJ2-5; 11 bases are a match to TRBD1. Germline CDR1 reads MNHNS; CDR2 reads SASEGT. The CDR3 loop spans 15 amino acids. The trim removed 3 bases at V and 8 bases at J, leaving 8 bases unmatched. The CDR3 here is CASSEPPGQGGTQYF. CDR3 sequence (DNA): TGTGCCAGCAGTGAGCCGCCGGGACAGGGGGGTACCCAGTACTTC.

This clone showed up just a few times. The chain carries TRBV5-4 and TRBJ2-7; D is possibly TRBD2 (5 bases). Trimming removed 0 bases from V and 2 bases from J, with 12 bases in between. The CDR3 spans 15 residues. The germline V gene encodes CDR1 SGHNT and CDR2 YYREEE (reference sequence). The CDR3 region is CASSLGGAQTYEQYF. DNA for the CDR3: TGTGCCAGCAGCTTGGGGGGAGCCCAGACCTACGAGCAGTACTTC. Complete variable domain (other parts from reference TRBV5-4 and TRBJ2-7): ETGVTQSPTHLIKTRGQQVTLRCSSQSGHNTVSWYQQALGQGPQFIFQYYREEENGRGNFPPRFSGLQFPNYSSELNVNALELDDSALYLCASSLGGAQTYEQYFGPGTRLTVT.

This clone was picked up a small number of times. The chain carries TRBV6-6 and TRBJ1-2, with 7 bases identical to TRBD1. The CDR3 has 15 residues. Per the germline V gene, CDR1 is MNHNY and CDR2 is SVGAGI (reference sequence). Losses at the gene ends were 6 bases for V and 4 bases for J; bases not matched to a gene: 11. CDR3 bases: TGTGCCAGCAGCCCAGCCCTACAGGGGATCTATGGCTACACCTTC. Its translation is CASSPALQGIYGYTF.

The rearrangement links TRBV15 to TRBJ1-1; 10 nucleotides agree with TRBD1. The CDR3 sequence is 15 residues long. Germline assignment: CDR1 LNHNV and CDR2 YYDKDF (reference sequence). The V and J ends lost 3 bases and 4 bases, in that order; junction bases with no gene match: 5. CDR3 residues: CATSSRDRGFTEAFF. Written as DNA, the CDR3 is TGTGCCACCAGCAGTAGGGACAGGGGTTTCACTGAAGCTTTCTTT.